Listed here is a single T cell receptor beta chain. With the library built for alpha chains, this beta chain is off target and its frequency is not meaningful. TCRdb re-analysed the RT-PCR reads in MiXCR, keeping a single row per CDR3 protein. Counted here are about 6,100 distinct CDR3 sequences, roughly nine tenths occurring once; the ten biggest clones make up 6.5% to 8.5%. V lost 7 bases to trimming and J lost 3 bases, with 14 bases between them. The V gene's germline CDR1 is SGHRS and CDR2 YFSETQ. The CDR3 extends over 13 amino acids. The V and J genes are TRBV5-1 and TRBJ2-7; D possibly corresponds to TRBD2 (6 bases). The specimen sequenced was memory CD4+ T cells from blood. The receptor's source is a female donor in good health, serving as a healthy control. The CDR3: CASGRTRSYEQYF. Written as DNA, the CDR3 is TGCGCCAGCGGGAGGACCCGAAGCTACGAGCAGTACTTC.